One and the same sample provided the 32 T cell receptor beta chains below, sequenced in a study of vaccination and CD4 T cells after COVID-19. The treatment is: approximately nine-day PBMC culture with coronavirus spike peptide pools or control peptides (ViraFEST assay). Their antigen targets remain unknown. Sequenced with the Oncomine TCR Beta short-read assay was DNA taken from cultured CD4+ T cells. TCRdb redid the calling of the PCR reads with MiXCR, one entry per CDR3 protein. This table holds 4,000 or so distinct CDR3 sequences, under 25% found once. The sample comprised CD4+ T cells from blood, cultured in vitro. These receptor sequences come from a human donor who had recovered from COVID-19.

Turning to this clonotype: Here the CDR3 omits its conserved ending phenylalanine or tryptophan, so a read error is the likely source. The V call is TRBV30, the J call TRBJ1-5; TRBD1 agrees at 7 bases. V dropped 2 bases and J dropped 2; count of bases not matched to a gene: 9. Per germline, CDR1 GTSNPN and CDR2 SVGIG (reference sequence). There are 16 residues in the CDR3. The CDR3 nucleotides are TGTGCCTGGAGTACCTTGACAGGGTATGGCAATCAGCCCCAGCATCTT. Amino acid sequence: CAWSTLTGYGNQPQHL.

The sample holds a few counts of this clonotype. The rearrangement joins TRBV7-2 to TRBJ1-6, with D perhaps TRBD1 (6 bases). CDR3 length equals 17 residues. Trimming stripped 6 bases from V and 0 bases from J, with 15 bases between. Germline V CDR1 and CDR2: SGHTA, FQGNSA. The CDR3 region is CASSHRVQSSYNSPLHF. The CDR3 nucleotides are TGTGCCAGCAGTCACAGGGTACAGAGCTCCTATAATTCACCCCTCCACTTT.

Here the CDR3 DNA reads TGCGCCAGCAGCCCGTGGACAGGGAACACCGGGGAGCTGTTTTTT. Its translation: CASSPWTGNTGELFF. The J gene is TRBJ2-2, the V gene TRBV5-1; TRBD1 agrees at 7 bases. Trimming cost V 4 bases and J 1 base; bases outside gene matches: 4. The CDR3 has 15 residues. CDR1 and CDR2 (germline): SGHRS, YFSETQ.

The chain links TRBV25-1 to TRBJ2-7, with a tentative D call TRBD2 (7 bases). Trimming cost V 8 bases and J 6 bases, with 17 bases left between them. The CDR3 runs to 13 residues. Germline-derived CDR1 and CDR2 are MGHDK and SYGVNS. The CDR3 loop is CASREGGRFEQYF. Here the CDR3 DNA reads TGTGCCAGCCGCGAGGGGGGGCGATTCGAGCAGTACTTC.

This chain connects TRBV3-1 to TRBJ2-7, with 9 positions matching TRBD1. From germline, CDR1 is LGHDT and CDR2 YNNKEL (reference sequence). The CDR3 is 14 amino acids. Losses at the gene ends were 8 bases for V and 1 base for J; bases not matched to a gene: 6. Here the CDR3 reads CASAGGQGSYEQYF. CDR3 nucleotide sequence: TGTGCCAGCGCCGGGGGACAGGGTTCCTACGAGCAGTACTTC.

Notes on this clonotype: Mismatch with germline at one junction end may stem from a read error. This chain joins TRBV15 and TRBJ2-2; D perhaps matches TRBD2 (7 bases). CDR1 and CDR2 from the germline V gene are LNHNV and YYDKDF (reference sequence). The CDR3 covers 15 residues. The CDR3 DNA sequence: TGTGCCACCAGCAGAGATGCGGGGGACACCGGGGTGCTGTTTTTT. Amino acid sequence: CATSRDAGDTGVLFF.

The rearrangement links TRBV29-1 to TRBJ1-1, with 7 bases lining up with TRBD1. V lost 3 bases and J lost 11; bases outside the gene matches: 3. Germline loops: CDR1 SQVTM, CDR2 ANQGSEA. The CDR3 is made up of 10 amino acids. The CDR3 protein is CSVEEGAAFF. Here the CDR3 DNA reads TGCAGCGTTGAGGAGGGGGCGGCTTTCTTT. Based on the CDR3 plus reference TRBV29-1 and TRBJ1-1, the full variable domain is SAVISQKPSRDICQRGTSLTIQCQVDSQVTMMFWYRQQPGQSLTLIATANQGSEATYESGFVIDKFPISRPNLTFSTLTVSNMSPEDSSIYLCSVEEGAAFFGQGTRLTVV.

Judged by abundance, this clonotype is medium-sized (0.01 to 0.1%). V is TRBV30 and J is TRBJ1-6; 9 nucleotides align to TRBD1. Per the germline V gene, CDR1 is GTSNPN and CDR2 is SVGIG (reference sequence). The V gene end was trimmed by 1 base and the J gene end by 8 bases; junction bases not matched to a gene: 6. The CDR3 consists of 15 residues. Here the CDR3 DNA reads TGTGCCTGGAGTGAGCTGGGACAGGGAGATTCACCCCTCCACTTT. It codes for CAWSELGQGDSPLHF.

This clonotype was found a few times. The CDR3 DNA reads TGTGCCAGCAGCCAACTGAGAGGCTACACTGAAGCTTTCTTT. Encoded protein: CASSQLRGYTEAFF. This sequence joins TRBV12-3 or TRBV12-4 and TRBJ1-1; D not resolved. CDR3 length: 14 amino acids. Trimming pared 6 bases from V and 3 bases from J, leaving 14 bases between.

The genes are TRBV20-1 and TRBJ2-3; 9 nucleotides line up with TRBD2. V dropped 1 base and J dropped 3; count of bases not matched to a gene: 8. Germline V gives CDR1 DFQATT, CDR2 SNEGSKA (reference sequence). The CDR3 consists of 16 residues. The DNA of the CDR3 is TGCAGTGCTAGAGTGGGGCGGGGGGGCCTAACAGATACGCAGTATTTT. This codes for CSARVGRGGLTDTQYF.

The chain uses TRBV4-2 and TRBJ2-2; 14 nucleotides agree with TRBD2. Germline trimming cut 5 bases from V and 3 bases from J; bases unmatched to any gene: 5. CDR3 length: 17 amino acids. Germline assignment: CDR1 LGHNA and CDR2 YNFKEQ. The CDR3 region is CASSWTSGGSDTGELFF. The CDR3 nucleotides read TGTGCCAGCAGCTGGACTAGCGGGGGGTCCGACACCGGGGAGCTGTTTTTT.

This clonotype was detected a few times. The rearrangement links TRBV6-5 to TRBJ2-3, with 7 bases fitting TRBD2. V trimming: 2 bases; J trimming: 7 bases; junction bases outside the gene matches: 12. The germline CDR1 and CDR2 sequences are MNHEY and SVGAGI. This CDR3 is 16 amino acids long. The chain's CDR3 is CASSYGLSGASHTQYF. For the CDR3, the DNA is TGTGCCAGCAGTTACGGTCTAAGCGGGGCTTCGCATACGCAGTATTTT.

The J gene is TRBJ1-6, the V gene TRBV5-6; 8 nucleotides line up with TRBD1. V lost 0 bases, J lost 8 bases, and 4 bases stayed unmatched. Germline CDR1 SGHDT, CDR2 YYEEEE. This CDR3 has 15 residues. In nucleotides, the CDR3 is TGTGCCAGCAGCTTGGGGACAGGGAGTTATTCACCCCTCCACTTT. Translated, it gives CASSLGTGSYSPLHF.

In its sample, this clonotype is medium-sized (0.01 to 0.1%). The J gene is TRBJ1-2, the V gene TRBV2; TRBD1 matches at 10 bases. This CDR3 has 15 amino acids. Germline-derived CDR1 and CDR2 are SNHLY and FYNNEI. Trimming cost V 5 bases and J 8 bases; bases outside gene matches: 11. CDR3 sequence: CASSLRGQGIGGYTF. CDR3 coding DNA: TGTGCCAGCAGTTTAAGGGGACAGGGGATAGGGGGCTACACCTTC.

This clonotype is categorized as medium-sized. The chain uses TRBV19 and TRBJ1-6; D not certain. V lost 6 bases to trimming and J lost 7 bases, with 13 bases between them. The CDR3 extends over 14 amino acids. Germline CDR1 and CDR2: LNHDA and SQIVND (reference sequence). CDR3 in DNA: TGTGCCAGTAGCCGAACGGGTCGAAATTCACCCCTCCACTTT. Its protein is CASSRTGRNSPLHF.

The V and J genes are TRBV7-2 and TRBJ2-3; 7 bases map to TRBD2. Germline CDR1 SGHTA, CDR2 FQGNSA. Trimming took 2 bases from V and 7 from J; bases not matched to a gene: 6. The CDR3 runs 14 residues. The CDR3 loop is CASSLKVAGYTQYF. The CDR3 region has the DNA TGTGCCAGCAGCTTAAAGGTAGCGGGCTATACGCAGTATTTT.

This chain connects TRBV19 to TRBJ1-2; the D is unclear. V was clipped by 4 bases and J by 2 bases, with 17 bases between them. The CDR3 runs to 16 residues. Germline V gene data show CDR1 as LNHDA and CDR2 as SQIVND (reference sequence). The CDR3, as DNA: TGTGCCAGTAGTAGGGTAAGGACGGATTCCAACTATGGCTACACCTTC. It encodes CASSRVRTDSNYGYTF.

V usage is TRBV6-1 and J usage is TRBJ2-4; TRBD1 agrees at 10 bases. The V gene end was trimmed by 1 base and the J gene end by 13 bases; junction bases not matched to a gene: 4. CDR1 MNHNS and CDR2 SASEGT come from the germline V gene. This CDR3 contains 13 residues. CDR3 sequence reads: CASSEVGTGVQYF. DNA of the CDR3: TGTGCCAGCAGTGAAGTAGGGACAGGGGTACAGTACTTC.

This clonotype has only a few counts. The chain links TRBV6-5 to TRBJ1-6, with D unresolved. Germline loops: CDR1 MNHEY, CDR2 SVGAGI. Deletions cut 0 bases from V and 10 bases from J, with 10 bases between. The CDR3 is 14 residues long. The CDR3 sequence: CASSYSRRSSPLHF. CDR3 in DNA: TGTGCCAGCAGTTACTCGCGAAGAAGCTCACCCCTCCACTTT.

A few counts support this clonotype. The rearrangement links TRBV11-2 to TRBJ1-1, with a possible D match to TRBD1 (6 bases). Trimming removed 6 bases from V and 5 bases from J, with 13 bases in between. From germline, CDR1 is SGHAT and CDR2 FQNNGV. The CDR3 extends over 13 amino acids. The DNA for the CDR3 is TGTGCCAGCAGTTCACAGGGCAGAACTGAAGCTTTCTTT. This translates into CASSSQGRTEAFF.

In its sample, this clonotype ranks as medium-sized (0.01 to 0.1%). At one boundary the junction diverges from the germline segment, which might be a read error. The CDR3 is CASSQGTGLDEQFF. In DNA, the CDR3 is TGTGCTAGCAGCCAAGGGACAGGGTTGGATGAGCAGTTCTTC. The rearrangement links TRBV7-7 to TRBJ2-1; TRBD1 matches at 9 bases. The germline V gene has CDR1 SSHAT and CDR2 FNYEAQ (reference sequence). The CDR3 is 14 residues long.

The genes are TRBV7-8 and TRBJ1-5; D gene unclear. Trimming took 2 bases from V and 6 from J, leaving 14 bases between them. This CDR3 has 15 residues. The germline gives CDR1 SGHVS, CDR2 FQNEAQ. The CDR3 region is CASSLRQEEAQPQHF. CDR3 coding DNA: TGTGCCAGCAGCTTACGGCAGGAAGAGGCTCAGCCCCAGCATTTT.

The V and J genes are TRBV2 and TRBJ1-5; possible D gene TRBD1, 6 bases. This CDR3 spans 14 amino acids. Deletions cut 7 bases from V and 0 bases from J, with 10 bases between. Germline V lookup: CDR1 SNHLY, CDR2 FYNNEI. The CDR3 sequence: CASKRQDSNQPQHF. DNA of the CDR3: TGTGCCAGCAAGAGACAGGATAGCAATCAGCCCCAGCATTTT.

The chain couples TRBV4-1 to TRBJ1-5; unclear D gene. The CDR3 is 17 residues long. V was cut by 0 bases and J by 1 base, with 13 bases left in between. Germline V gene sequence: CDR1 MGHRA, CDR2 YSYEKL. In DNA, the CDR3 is TGCGCCAGCAGCCAAGATCTTGATAGTATCAGCAATCAGCCCCAGCATTTT. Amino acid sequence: CASSQDLDSISNQPQHF.

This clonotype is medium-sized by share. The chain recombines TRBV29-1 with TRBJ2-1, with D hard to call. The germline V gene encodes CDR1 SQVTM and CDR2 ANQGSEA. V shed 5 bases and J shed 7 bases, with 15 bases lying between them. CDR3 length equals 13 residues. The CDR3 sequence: CSVRDALRNEQFF. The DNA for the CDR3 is TGCAGCGTTCGAGACGCCCTTCGGAATGAGCAGTTCTTC.

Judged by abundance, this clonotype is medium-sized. The CDR3 loop is CASSRGDSNQPQHF. CDR3 coding DNA: TGTGCCAGTAGTCGAGGGGATAGCAATCAGCCCCAGCATTTT. V is TRBV19 and J is TRBJ1-5, with a possible D match to TRBD1 (5 bases). Trimming took 5 bases from V and 0 from J, leaving 8 bases between them. The CDR3 is 14 amino acids. In germline, CDR1 is LNHDA, CDR2 SQIVND (reference sequence).

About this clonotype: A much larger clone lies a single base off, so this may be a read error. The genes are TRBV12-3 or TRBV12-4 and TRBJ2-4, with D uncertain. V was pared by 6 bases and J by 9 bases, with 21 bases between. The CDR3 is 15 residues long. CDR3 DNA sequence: TGTGCCAGCAGCTTATATTCCCCCCCGGCCCCCATTCAGTACTTC. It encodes CASSLYSPPAPIQYF.

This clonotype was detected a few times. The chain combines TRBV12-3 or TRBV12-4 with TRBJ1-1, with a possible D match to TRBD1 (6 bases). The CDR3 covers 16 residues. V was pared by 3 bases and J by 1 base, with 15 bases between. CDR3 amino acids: CASSFRGGHSNTEAFF. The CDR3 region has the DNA TGTGCCAGCAGTTTTAGGGGGGGGCACTCGAACACTGAAGCTTTCTTT.

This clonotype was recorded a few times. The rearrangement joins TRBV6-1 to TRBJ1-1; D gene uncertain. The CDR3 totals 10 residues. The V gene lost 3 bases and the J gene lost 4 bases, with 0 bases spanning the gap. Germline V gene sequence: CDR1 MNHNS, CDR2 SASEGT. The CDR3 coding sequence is TGTGCCAGCAGTGACACTGAAGCTTTCTTT. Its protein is CASSDTEAFF.

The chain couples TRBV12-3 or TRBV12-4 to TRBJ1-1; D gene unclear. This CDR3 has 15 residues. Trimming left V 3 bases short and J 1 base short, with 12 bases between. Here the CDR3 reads CASSFLGTKNTEAFF. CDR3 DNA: TGTGCCAGCAGTTTTCTGGGAACCAAGAACACTGAAGCTTTCTTT.

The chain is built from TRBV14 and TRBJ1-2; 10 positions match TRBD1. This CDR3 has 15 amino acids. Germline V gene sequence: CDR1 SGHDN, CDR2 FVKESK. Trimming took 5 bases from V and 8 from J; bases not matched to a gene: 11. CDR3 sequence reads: CASSSRQGALEGYTF. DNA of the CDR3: TGTGCCAGCAGCTCCCGACAGGGGGCTTTGGAGGGCTACACCTTC.

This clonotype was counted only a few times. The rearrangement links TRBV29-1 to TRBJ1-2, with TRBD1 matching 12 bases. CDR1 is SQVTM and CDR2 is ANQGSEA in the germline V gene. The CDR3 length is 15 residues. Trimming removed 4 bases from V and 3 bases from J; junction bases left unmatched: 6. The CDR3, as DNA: TGCAGCGTTGTGGGGACAGGGGGCGCTGACTATGGCTACACCTTC. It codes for CSVVGTGGADYGYTF.